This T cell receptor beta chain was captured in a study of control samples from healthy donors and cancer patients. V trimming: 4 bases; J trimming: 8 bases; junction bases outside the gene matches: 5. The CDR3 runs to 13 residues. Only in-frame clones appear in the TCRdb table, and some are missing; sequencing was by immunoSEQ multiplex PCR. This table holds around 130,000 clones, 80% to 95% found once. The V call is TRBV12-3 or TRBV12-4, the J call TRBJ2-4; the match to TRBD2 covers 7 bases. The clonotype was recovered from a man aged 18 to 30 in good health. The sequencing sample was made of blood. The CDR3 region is CASSWGGEYIQYF. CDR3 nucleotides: TGTGCCAGCAGTTGGGGGGGGGAATACATTCAGTACTTC.